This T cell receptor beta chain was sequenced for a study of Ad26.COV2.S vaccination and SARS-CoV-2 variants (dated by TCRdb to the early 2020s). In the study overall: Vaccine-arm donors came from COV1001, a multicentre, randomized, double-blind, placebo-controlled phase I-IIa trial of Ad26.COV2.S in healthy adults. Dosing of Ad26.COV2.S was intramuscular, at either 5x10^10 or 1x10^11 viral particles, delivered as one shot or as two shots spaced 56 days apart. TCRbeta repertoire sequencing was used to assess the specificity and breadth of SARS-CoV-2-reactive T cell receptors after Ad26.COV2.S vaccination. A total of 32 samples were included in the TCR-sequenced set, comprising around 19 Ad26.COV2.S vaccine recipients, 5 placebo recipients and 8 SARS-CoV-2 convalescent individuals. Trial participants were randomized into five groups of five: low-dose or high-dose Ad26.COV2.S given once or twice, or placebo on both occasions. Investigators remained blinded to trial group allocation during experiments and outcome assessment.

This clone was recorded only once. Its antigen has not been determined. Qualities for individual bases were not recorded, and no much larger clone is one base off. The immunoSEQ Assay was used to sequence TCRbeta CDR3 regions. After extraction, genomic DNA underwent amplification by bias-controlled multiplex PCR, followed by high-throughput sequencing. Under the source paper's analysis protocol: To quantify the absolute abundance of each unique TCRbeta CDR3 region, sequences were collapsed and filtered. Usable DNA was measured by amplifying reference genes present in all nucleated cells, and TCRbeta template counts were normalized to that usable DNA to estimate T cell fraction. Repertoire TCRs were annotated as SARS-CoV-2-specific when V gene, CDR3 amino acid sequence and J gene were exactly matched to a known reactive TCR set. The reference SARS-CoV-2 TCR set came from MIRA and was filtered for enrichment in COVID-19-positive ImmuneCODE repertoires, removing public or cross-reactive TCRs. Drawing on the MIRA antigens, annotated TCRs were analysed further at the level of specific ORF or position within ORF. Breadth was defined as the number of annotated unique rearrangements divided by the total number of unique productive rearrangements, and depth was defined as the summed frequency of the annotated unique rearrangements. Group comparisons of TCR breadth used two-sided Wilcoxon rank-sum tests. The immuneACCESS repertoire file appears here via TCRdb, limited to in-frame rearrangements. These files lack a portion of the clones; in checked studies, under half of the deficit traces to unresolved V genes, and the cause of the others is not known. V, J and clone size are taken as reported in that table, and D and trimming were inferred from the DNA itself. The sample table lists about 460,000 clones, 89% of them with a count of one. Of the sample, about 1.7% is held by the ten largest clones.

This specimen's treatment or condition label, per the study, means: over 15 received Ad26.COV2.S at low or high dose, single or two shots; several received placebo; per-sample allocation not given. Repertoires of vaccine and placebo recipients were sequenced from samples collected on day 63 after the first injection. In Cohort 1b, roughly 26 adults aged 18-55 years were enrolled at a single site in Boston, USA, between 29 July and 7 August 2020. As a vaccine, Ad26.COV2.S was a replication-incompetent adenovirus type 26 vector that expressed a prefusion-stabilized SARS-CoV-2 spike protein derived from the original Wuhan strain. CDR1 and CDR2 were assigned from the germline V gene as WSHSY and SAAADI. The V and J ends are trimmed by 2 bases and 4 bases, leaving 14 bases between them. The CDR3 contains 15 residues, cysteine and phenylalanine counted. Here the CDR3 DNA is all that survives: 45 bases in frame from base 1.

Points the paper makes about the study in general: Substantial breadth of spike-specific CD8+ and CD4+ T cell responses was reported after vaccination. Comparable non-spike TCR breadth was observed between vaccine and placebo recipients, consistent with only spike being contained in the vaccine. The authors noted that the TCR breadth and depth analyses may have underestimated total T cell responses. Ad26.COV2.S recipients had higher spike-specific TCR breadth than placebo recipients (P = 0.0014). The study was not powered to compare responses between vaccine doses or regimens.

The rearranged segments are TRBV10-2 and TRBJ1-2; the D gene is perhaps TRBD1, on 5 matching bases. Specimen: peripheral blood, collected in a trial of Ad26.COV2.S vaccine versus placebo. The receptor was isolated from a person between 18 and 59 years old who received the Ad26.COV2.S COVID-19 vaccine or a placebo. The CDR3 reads CASSEAPWGGYGYTF. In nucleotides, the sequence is TGCGCCAGCAGTGAGGCCCCTTGGGGCGGCTATGGCTACACCTTC.